The rows below give T cell receptor beta chains drawn from one sample of a study of CD8+ T cells in alopecia areata. The assay was immunoSEQ multiplex PCR, and TCRdb's table has in-frame clones only and misses some. The sample includes 130,000 to 150,000 clones, around four fifths of them seen just once. This sample comprised CD8+ T cells sorted from blood, obtained at week 4, from a patient treated with tofacitinib. These receptors all stem from a human donor with alopecia areata. Both conserved end residues are part of each CDR3.

V gene	J gene	CDR3 protein
TRBV7-6	TRBJ2-1	CASSLAVRNEQFF
TRBV25-1	TRBJ1-1	CASSARYTEAFF
TRBV6-5	TRBJ2-7	CASSPRTGPYEQYF
TRBV13	TRBJ2-7	CASSAQRSSEYEQYF
TRBV4-1	TRBJ2-7	CASSQDYNYEQYF
TRBV7-2	TRBJ2-1	CASSLALAGGTEQFF
TRBV13	TRBJ2-7	CASSLSSRTGEISYEQYF
TRBV5-1	TRBJ1-2	CASSDGQGIFGYTF
TRBV7-8	TRBJ2-5	CASSYFQGSGETQYF
TRBV7-8	TRBJ2-7	CASTSGYEQYF
TRBV27	TRBJ2-1	CASSFQPQGGDEQFF
TRBV7-9	TRBJ2-5	CASSASGGTETQYF
TRBV4-1	TRBJ2-7	CASSLAGGDYEQYF
TRBV5-1	TRBJ2-5	CASSLAKPGRQAGETQYF
TRBV13	TRBJ2-5	CASSLGLTGVEETQYF
TRBV10-3	TRBJ2-7	CAISDSSYEQYF
TRBV29-1	TRBJ2-3	CSVVEDTQYF
TRBV4-3	TRBJ2-3	CASSQAGADTQYF
TRBV7-9	TRBJ2-7	CASSGQGYEQYF
TRBV6-5	TRBJ2-2	CASSNSPNTGELFF
TRBV27	TRBJ1-1	CASSPGPGQDTEAFF
TRBV7-6	TRBJ2-6	CASSPGTSGDTRASGANVLTF
TRBV4-2	TRBJ2-2	CASSQGGGGPGTGELFF
TRBV30	TRBJ2-3	CAWRLTGVTDTQYF
TRBV28	TRBJ1-1	CASSSDRGWVGTEAFF
TRBV7-7	TRBJ2-2	CASSPSRGTGELFF
TRBV4-3	TRBJ2-1	CASSQGDPRTVFYNEQFF
TRBV29-1	TRBJ1-1	CSVDLGWVNTEAFF
TRBV5-1	TRBJ2-1	CASSLGGYNEQLF
TRBV9	TRBJ2-2	CASSDPGSVGELFF
TRBV7-9	TRBJ2-3	CASSLDFTDTQYF
TRBV7-2	TRBJ2-7	CASSVGLTREQYF
TRBV2	TRBJ2-5	CVIGAQRGARETQYF
TRBV5-1	TRBJ2-1	CASSPTGTPDNEQFF
TRBV27	TRBJ1-3	CASSSAPGNTIYF
TRBV7-9	TRBJ2-3	CASSFRGGRGDTQYF
TRBV7-8	TRBJ2-7	CASSLGGGSEQYF
TRBV30	TRBJ1-1	CAWSRERPRNTEAFF
TRBV30	TRBJ2-7	CAWSEVIAYEQYF
TRBV7-8	TRBJ2-7	CASSSGQSYEQYF
TRBV19	TRBJ2-2	CASSYTGAAGELFF
TRBV27	TRBJ2-1	CASSLGVGPYNEQFF
TRBV2	TRBJ2-1	CASTTDGAAYNEQFF
TRBV27	TRBJ2-1	CASSLSGRWNEQFF
TRBV7-2	TRBJ2-3	CASSLAGSADTQYF
TRBV5-1	TRBJ2-1	CASSFGTSGTLYNEQFF
TRBV4-1	TRBJ1-1	CASSLRLNTEAFF
TRBV6-5	TRBJ2-7	CASSYSAGGTYEQYF
TRBV4-2	TRBJ2-1	CASSQEDSGGAYEQFF
TRBV12-5	TRBJ1-3	CASGFILQGSSGNTIYF
TRBV4-1	TRBJ2-7	CASSQGAGGAYEQYF
TRBV6-5	TRBJ2-3	CASSYNTGDTQYF
TRBV5-1	TRBJ2-3	CASSFGTSGGFPPDTQYF
TRBV5-4	TRBJ2-7	CASSSIAGGSYEQYF
TRBV6-5	TRBJ2-1	CASRGTGVGNEQFF